These 5 T cell receptor beta chains were sequenced from one sample in a study of blood T cell repertoires in COVID-19. Profiled with immunoSEQ multiplex PCR; TCRdb holds only in-frame clones, not every one. The top ten clones hold 1.6% of a sample with approximately 140,000 clones, around four fifths of them seen once. What was sequenced was peripheral blood. The receptors shown here come from a human donor in a cohort sampled during active COVID-19.

V is TRBV30 and J is TRBJ2-6; D is unclear. The V and J ends lost 7 bases and 0 bases respectively, with 16 bases between them. The length of the CDR3 is 16 residues. Germline-derived CDR1 and CDR2 are GTSNPN and SVGIG (reference sequence). The CDR3 protein is CASTRPRSSGANVLTF. The CDR3 DNA follows: TGTGCCTCCACCAGACCCCGGAGCTCTGGGGCCAACGTCCTGACTTTC. The full variable domain, completed using reference TRBV30 and TRBJ2-6, is SQTIHQWPATLVQPVGSPLSLECTVEGTSNPNLYWYRQAAGRGLQLLFYSVGIGQISSEVPQNLSASRPQDRQFILSSKKLLLSDSGFYLCASTRPRSSGANVLTFGAGSRLTVL.

In this sample, this clone turned up a few times. The gene calls are TRBV6-5 and TRBJ1-2; D gene uncertain. Germline V gene lookup returns CDR1 MNHEY and CDR2 SVGAGI. Trimming stripped 0 bases from V and 6 bases from J, with 8 bases between. The length of the CDR3 is 13 residues. Here the CDR3 reads CASSYSRAHGYTF. The CDR3 nucleotides read TGTGCCAGCAGTTACTCGAGGGCCCATGGCTACACCTTC.

This rearrangement joins TRBV4-2 to TRBJ1-5; no reliable D call. Germline loops: CDR1 LGHNA, CDR2 YNFKEQ. Trimming took 3 bases from V and 1 from J, leaving 13 bases between them. This CDR3 has 16 amino acids. The CDR3 reads CASSQATGRSNQPQHF. The CDR3 DNA is TGTGCCAGCAGCCAGGCTACGGGGAGGAGCAATCAGCCCCAGCATTTT.

V and J are TRBV14 and TRBJ2-5; TRBD1 aligns across 8 bases. This CDR3 spans 14 amino acids. With 3 bases clipped from V and 4 bases from J, the junction kept 4 bases outside the gene matches. Germline lookup yields CDR1 SGHDN and CDR2 FVKESK. CDR3 sequence: CASSQTGVGETQYF. The CDR3 DNA sequence: TGTGCCAGCAGCCAGACAGGGGTGGGAGAGACCCAGTACTTC.

This chain's CDR3 is CASSLDGGSNQPQHF. The CDR3, as DNA: TGTGCCAGCAGCTTGGATGGAGGATCAAATCAGCCCCAGCATTTT. V gene TRBV7-9 combines with J gene TRBJ1-5, with unresolved D. Germline values: CDR1 SEHNR, CDR2 FQNEAQ (reference sequence). The CDR3 is made up of 15 amino acids. V lost 3 bases and J 4 bases, leaving 13 bases between the germline ends.